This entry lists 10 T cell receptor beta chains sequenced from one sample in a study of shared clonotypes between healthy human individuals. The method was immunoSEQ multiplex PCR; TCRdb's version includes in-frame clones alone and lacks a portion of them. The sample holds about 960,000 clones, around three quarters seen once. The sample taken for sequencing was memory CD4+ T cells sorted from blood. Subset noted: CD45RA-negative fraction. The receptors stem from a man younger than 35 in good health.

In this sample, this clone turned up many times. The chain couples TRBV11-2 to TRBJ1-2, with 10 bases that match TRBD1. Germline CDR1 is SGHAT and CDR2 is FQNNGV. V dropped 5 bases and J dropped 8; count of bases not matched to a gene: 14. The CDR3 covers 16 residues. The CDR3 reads CASSHGTGAYEWGYTF. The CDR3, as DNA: TGTGCCAGCAGCCACGGGACAGGGGCGTATGAATGGGGCTACACCTTC.

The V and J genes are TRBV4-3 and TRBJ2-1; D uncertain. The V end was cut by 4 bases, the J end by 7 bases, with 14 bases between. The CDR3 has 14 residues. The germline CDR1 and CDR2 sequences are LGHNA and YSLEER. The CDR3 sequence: CASSLYTGRNEQFF. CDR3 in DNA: TGCGCCAGCAGCCTCTATACTGGACGGAATGAGCAGTTCTTC.

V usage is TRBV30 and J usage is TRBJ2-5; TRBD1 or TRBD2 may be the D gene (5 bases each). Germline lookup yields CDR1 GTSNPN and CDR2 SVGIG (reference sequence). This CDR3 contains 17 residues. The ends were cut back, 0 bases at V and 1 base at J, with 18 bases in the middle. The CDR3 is CAWSVGLLPGTQETQYF. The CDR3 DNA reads TGTGCCTGGAGTGTAGGCCTCCTGCCAGGGACCCAAGAGACCCAGTACTTC.

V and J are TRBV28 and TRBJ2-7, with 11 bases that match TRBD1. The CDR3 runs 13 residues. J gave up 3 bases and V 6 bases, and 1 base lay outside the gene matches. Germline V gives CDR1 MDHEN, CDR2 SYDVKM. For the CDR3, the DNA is TGTGCCAGCAGGGGACAGGGGGACTACGAGCAGTACTTC. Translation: CASRGQGDYEQYF.

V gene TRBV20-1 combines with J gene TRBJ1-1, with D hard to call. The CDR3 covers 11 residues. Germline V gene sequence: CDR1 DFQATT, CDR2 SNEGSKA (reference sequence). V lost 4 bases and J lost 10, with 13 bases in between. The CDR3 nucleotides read TGCAGTGCTACAACGTCACTAGGAGCTTTCTTT. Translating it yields CSATTSLGAFF.

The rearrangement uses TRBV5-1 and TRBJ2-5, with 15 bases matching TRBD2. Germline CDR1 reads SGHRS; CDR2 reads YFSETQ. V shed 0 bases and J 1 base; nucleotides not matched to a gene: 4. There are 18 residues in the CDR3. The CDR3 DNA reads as TGCGCCAGCAGCTTGGTGGGGACTAGCGGGGGGCTCCAAGAGACCCAGTACTTC. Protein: CASSLVGTSGGLQETQYF.

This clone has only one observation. The CDR3 here is CASSAGLAGVGETQYF. The CDR3 DNA reads as TGTGCCAGCAGTGCCGGACTAGCGGGAGTTGGAGAGACCCAGTACTTC. This chain joins TRBV2 and TRBJ2-5; TRBD2 matches at 13 bases. This CDR3 has 16 amino acids. V was clipped by 4 bases and J by 4 bases; unmatched bases: 6. Germline V gives CDR1 SNHLY, CDR2 FYNNEI.

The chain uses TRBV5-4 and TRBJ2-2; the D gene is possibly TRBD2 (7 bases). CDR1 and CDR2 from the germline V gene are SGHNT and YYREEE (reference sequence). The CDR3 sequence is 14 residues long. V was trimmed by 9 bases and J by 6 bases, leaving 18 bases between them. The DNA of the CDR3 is TGTGCCATCAAAGGGGGGGCCCTCGCCGGGGAGCTGTTTTTT. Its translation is CAIKGGALAGELFF.

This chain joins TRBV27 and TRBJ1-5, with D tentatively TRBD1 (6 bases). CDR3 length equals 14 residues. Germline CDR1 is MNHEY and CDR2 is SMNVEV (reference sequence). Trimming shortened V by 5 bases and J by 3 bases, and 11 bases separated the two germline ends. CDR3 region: CASSRSGDNQPQHF. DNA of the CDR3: TGTGCCAGCAGTAGATCAGGGGACAATCAGCCCCAGCATTTT.

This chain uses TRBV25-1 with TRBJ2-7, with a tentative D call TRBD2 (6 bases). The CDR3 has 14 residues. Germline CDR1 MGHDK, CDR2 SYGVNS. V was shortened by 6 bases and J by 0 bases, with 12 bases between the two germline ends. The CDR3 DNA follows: TGTGCCAGCAGGATCCGGGACTTCTCCTACGAGCAGTACTTC. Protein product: CASRIRDFSYEQYF.